Given below is one TCR beta chain in context. Its antigen is as yet unknown. This sample is part of a study of CXCR3-negative and CXCR3-positive naive CD8 T cells. On the study more broadly: Overall TRB read output was around 130 million, and each library contained about 1.5 +/- 0.3 million reads. Study-wide findings and caveats: Similar TRBV-TRBJ usage characterized naive CXCR3-negative and CXCR3-positive cells; memory cells differed. Researchers report that CXCR3-positive naive cells carry more hydrophobic TRB CDR3s than CXCR3-negative naive cells. Comparison of naive subsets found surface CD5 to be comparable, and TCR strength was inferred on the basis of TRB CDR3 properties.

Using triplicate sorts, some 300,000 cells were collected each time from every CD8+ T cell subset. TRB cDNA was prepared as libraries by UMI-labeled 5' RACE. TCRdb reprocessed the 5' RACE reads and reports one entry per CDR3 protein, with no DNA. The ten top clones account for around 0.5%, within a sample of some 150,000 distinct CDR3 sequences. This sequence originates from a human donor in good health. Some clones in this sample may be carry-over from other donors' samples. Sequencing input: naive CXCR3+ CD8+ T cells from blood. As to subset: CD45RO-CCR7+CD27+CD95- naive CD8+ T cells expressing CXCR3 (TNR3+).

The CDR3 sequence: CASGGTADTQYF. The chain employs TRBV12-3 or TRBV12-4 and TRBJ2-3; TCRdb designates TRBD1, a call that cannot be tested without DNA. The CDR3 spans 12 residues.